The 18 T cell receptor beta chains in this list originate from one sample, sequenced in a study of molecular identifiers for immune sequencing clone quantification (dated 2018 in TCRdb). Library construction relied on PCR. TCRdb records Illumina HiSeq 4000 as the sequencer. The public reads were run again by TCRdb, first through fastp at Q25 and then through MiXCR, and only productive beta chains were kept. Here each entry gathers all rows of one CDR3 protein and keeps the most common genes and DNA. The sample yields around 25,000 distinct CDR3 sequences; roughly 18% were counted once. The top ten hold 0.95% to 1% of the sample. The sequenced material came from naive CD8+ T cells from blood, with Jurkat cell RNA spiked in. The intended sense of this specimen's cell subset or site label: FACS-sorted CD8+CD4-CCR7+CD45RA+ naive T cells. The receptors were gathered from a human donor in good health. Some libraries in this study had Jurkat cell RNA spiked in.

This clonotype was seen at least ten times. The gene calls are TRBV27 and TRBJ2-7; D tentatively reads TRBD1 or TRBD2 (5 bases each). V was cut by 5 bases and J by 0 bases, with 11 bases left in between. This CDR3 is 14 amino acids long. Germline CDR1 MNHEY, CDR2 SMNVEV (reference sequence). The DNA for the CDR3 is TGTGCCAGCAGTCACGGGGCGAGCTCCTACGAGCAGTACTTC. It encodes CASSHGASSYEQYF.

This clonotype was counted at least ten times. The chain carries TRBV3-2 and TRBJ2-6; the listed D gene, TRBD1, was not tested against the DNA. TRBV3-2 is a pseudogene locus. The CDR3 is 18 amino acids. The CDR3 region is CASSPGDRPLGWANVLTF. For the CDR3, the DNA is TGTGCCAGCAGCCCCGGGGACAGACCGCTTGGTTGGGCCAACGTCCTGACTTTC.

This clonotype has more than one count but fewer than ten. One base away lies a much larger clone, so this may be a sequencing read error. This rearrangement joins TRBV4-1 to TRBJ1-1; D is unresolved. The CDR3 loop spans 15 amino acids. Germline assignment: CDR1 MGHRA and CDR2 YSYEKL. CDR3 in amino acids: CASSQEGQMNAEAFF. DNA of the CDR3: TGCGCCAGCAGCCAAGAAGGGCAGATGAACGCTGAAGCTTTCTTT.

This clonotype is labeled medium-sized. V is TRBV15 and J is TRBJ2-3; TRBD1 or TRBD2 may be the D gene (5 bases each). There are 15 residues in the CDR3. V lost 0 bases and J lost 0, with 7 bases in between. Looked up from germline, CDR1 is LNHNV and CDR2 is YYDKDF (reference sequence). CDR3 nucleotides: TGTGCCACCAGCAGAGATTGGGACAGCACAGATACGCAGTATTTT. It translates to CATSRDWDSTDTQYF. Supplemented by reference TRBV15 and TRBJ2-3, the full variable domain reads DAMVIQNPRYQVTQFGKPVTLSCSQTLNHNVMYWYQQKSSQAPKLLFHYYDKDFNNEADTPDNFQSRRPNTSFCFLDIRSPGLGDTAMYLCATSRDWDSTDTQYFGPGTRLTVL.

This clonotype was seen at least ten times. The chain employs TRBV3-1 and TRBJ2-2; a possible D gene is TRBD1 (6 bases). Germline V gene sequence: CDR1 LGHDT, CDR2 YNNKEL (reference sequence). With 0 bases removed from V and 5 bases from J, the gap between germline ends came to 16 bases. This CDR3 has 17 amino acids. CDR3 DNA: TGTGCCAGCAGCCAAGATGGGGGCAGGCTAGGAACCGGGGAGCTGTTTTTT. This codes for CASSQDGGRLGTGELFF. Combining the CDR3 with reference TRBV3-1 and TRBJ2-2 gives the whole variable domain DTAVSQTPKYLVTQMGNDKSIKCEQNLGHDTMYWYKQDSKKFLKIMFSYNNKELIINETVPNRFSPKSPDKAHLNLHINSLELGDSAVYFCASSQDGGRLGTGELFFGEGSRLTVL.

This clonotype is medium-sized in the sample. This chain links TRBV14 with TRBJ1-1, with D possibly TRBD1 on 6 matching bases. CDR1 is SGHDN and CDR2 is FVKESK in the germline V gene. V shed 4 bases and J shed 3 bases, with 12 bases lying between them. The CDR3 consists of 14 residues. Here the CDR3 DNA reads TGTGCCAGCAGCCCCCTAAACAGGGACACTGAAGCTTTCTTT. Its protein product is CASSPLNRDTEAFF.

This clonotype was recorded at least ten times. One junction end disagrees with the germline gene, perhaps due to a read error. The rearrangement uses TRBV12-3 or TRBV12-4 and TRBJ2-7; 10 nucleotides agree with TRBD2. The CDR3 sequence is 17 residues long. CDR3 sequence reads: CASSIAGGRRLGYEQYF. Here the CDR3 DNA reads TGTGCCAGCAGTATAGCGGGGGGCCGCCGACTCGGCTACGAGCAGTACTTC.

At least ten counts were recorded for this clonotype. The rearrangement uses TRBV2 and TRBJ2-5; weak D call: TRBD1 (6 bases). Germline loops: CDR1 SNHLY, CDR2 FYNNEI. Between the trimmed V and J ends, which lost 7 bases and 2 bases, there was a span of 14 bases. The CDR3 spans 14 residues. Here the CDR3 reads CASNEDSYQETQYF. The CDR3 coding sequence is TGTGCCAGCAACGAGGACAGTTATCAAGAGACCCAGTACTTC.

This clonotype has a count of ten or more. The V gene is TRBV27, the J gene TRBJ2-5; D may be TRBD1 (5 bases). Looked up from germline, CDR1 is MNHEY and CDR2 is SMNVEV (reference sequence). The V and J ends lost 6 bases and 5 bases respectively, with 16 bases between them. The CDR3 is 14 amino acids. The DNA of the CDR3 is TGTGCCAGCAGCCATTCCCTGGGGCTTGAGACCCAGTACTTC. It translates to CASSHSLGLETQYF.

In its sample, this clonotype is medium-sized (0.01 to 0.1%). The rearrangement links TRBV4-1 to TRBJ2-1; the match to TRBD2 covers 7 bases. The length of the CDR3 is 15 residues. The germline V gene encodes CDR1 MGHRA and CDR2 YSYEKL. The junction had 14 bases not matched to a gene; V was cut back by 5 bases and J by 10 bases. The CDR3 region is CASSEGLTLRAEQFF. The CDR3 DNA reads TGCGCCAGCAGCGAGGGACTAACCCTGAGGGCAGAGCAGTTCTTC.

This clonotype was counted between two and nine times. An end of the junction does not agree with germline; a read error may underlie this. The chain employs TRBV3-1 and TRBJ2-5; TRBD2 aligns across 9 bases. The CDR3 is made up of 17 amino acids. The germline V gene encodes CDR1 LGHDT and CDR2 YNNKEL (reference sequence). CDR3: CAGSHLATSGFQETQYF. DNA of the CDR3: TGTGCCGGCAGCCACCTGGCGACTAGCGGTTTCCAAGAGACCCAGTACTTC.

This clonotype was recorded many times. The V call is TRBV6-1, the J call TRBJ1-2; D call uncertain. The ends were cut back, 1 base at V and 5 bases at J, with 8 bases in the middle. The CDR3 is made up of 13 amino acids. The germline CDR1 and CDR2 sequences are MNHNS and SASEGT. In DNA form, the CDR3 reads TGTGCCAGCAGTGAAGAGGAAGCGTATGGCTACACCTTC. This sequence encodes CASSEEEAYGYTF.

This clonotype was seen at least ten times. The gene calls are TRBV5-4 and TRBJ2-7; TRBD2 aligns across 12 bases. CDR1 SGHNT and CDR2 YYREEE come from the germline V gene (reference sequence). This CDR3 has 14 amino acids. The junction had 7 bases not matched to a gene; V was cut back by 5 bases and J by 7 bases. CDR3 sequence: CASRPGLAGYEQYF. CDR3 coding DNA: TGTGCCAGCAGACCGGGACTAGCGGGTTATGAGCAGTACTTC.

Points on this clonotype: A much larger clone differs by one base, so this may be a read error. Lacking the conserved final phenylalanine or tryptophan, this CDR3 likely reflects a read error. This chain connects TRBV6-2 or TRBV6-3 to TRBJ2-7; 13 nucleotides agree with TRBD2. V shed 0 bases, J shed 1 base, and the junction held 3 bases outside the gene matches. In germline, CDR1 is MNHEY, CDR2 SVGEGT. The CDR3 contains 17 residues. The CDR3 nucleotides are TGTGCCAGCAGTTACTCGACTAGCGGGGGGCCGTCCTACGAGCAGTACTCC. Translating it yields CASSYSTSGGPSYEQYS.

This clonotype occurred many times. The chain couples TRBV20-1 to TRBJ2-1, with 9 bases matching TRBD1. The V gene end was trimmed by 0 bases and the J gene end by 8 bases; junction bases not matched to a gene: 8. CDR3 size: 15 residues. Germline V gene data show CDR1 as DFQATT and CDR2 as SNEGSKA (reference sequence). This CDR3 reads CSARDVDRGVYEQFF. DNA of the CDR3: TGCAGTGCTAGAGATGTGGACAGGGGAGTCTATGAGCAGTTCTTC.

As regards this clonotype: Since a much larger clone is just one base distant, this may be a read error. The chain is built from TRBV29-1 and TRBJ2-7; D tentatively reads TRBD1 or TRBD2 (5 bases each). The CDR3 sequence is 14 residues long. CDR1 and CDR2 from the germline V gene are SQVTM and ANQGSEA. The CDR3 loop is CGVERTGTPSEQYF. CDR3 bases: TGCGGCGTCGAGCGGACCGGGACCCCCTCCGAGCAGTACTTC.

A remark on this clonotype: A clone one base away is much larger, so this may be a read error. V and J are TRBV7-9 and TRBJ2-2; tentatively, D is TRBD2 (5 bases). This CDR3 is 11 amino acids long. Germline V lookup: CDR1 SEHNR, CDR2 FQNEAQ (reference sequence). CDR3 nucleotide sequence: TGTGCCAGCAGCTTCTCCGGGGAGCTGCTTTTT. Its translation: CASSFSGELLF. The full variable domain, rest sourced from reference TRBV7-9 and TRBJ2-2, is DTGVSQNPRHKITKRGQNVTFRCDPISEHNRLYWYRQTLGQGPEFLTYFQNEAQLEKSRLLSDRFSAERPKGSFSTLEIQRTEQGDSAMYLCASSFSGELLFGEGSRLTVL.

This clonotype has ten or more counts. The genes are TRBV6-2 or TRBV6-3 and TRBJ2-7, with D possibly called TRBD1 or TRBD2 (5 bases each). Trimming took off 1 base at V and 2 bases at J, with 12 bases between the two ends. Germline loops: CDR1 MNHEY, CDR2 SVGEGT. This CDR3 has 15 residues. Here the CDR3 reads CASSYYGGGTYEQYF. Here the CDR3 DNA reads TGTGCCAGCAGTTACTACGGTGGGGGTACCTACGAGCAGTACTTC.